This T cell receptor beta chain came from a study of patients and donors after allogeneic stem cell transplantation. TCRdb fed the RT-PCR reads into MiXCR, producing one record per CDR3 protein. Of 150,000 to 200,000 distinct CDR3 sequences in the sample, 24% were seen once. CDR1 DFQATT and CDR2 SNEGSKA come from the germline V gene (reference sequence). The CDR3 is 12 amino acids. A remark on this clonotype: An end of the junction differs from the germline gene, which may be a read error.

Sequencing was done on a sample of blood, either unsorted or a sorted T cell fraction (not recorded which). The clonotype originates from a human donor who was either an allogeneic HSCT recipient or a stem cell or donor lymphocyte infusion donor (not recorded which). It is not recorded whose cells these are; they may come from a transplant donor. The chain joins TRBV20-1 to TRBJ2-7; D might be TRBD2 (6 bases). The CDR3 loop is CSARELAHEQYF. For the CDR3, the DNA is TGCAGTGCAAGAGAACTAGCCCACGAGCAGTACTTC.